This TCR beta chain was sequenced for a study of T cell responses to AZD1222 COVID-19 vaccine. Study-wide results and caveats: There were mostly white British donors and more females than males, and clonal diversity was possibly underestimated.

TCRdb's copy holds only in-frame clones and misses some; the assay was immunoSEQ multiplex PCR. The data show 100,000 to 140,000 clones, roughly 90% seen once. As for this clone: Its target is not known.

The CDR3 covers 13 residues. J was trimmed by 8 bases and V by 5 bases; bases with no gene match: 5. Germline lookup yields CDR1 SEHNR and CDR2 FQNEAQ (reference sequence). The input for sequencing was peripheral blood, taken on day 0 of AZD1222 vaccination. The TCR originated in an adult in good health. The chain combines TRBV7-9 with TRBJ1-4, with TRBD1 identical over 7 bases. Here the CDR3 DNA reads TGTGCCAGCAGCAGGGGGCCAGGCGAAAAACTGTTTTTT. Amino acid sequence: CASSRGPGEKLFF.